The T cell receptor beta chain described here comes from a study of blood T cells in healthy people across ages. Primed by a sample-barcoded 5' primer and a J-beta primer mix, a second PCR proceeded for 7 to 11 cycles. Samples each returned at least 2.5 million CDR3-containing paired-end reads. MiXCR was run by TCRdb on the 5' RACE reads, yielding one entry per CDR3 protein. The sample has 1.5 million or so distinct CDR3 sequences, about 40% seen once. This clonotype appeared a few times. Antigen specificity is unknown. With 5 bases removed from V and 8 bases from J, the gap between germline ends came to 12 bases. The germline V gene encodes CDR1 LGHDT and CDR2 YNNKEL (reference sequence). This CDR3 spans 12 amino acids. Findings and caveats of the study: Relative to aged donors, long-lived donors carried more naive CD4+ cells and displayed higher diversity. Among T cells, TCR beta diversity per million cells dropped roughly linearly as age rose. Naive T cell percentage strongly correlated with TCR beta diversity.

This receptor was taken from a woman aged 18-29 years in good health. The V and J genes are TRBV3-1 and TRBJ1-2, with D maybe TRBD1 (5 bases). The sequenced sample consisted of blood. As DNA, the CDR3 is TGTGCCAGCAGCTACAGCAGACAGGGCTACACCTTC. Protein: CASSYSRQGYTF.